The 14 T cell receptor beta chains listed next were all sequenced from one sample in a study of blood T cell repertoires in COVID-19. Assay used: immunoSEQ multiplex PCR; TCRdb lists only in-frame clones, some missing. The repertoire consists of 150,000 to 200,000 clones, with about 86% occurring once and the leading ten covering 8% to 10%. Sequenced sample: peripheral blood. The receptors stem from a man in his fifties with active or convalescent COVID-19.

This chain connects TRBV5-6 to TRBJ1-2; TRBD1 aligns across 9 bases. The V and J ends lost 0 bases and 14 bases, in that order; junction bases with no gene match: 11. Germline V gene lookup returns CDR1 SGHDT and CDR2 YYEEEE. The CDR3 is made up of 14 amino acids. The CDR3 DNA reads TGTGCCAGCAGCTTGGCTGGGACAGGGCAGCGTAGAACCTTC. Amino acid sequence: CASSLAGTGQRRTF. Full variable domain (rest looked up from reference TRBV5-6 and TRBJ1-2): DAGVTQSPTHLIKTRGQQVTLRCSPKSGHDTVSWYQQALGQGPQFIFQYYEEEERQRGNFPDRFSGHQFPNYSSELNVNALLLGDSALYLCASSLAGTGQRRTFGSGTRLTVV.

V and J are TRBV5-4 and TRBJ1-2; TRBD1 agrees at 7 bases. This CDR3 has 14 amino acids. The V and J ends lost 1 base and 6 bases, in that order; junction bases with no gene match: 6. Germline assignment: CDR1 SGHNT and CDR2 YYREEE (reference sequence). The CDR3 nucleotides are TGTGCCAGCAGCTTGCCCGGACAGGACCATGGCTACACCTTC. Its protein product is CASSLPGQDHGYTF.

This clone has a single count. This chain uses TRBV2 with TRBJ1-2; possibly TRBD1 for D (6 bases). The CDR3 spans 15 residues. V lost 5 bases and J 6 bases, leaving 19 bases between the germline ends. Germline V lookup: CDR1 SNHLY, CDR2 FYNNEI. The CDR3 loop is CASSRGGINPDGYTF. The CDR3 DNA sequence: TGTGCCAGCAGTAGGGGGGGGATAAACCCGGATGGCTACACCTTC. The entire variable domain, with the rest obtained from reference TRBV2 and TRBJ1-2, is as follows: EPEVTQTPSHQVTQMGQEVILRCVPISNHLYFYWYRQILGQKVEFLVSFYNNEISEKSEIFDDQFSVERPDGSNFTLKIRSTKLEDSAMYFCASSRGGINPDGYTFGSGTRLTVV.

V and J are TRBV9 and TRBJ1-1; D may be TRBD1 (5 bases). The V gene lost 7 bases and the J gene lost 0 bases, with 19 bases spanning the gap. From germline, CDR1 is SGDLS and CDR2 YYNGEE. The length of the CDR3 is 16 residues. The DNA for the CDR3 is TGTGCCAGCGCCCCGGGACTGTCCCCCATGAACACTGAAGCTTTCTTT. This encodes CASAPGLSPMNTEAFF.

This clone was observed once. CDR3 coding DNA: TGCAGCGTTGAATCTCGGGCGGGAAACACTGAAGCTTTCTTT. This sequence encodes CSVESRAGNTEAFF. The rearrangement links TRBV29-1 to TRBJ1-1; the D is unclear. Trimming left V 2 bases short and J 2 bases short, with 12 bases between. The CDR3 length is 14 residues. Germline CDR1 and CDR2: SQVTM and ANQGSEA.

CDR3 amino acids: CATLGKGVSPLHF. As DNA, the CDR3 is TGTGCCACATTAGGGAAGGGGGTTTCACCCCTCCACTTT. This sequence joins TRBV13 and TRBJ1-6; the D gene is possibly TRBD1 (6 bases). Germline loops: CDR1 PRHDT, CDR2 FYEKMQ (reference sequence). Deletions cut 10 bases from V and 9 bases from J, with 16 bases between. The CDR3 covers 13 residues.

This chain uses TRBV10-1 with TRBJ2-3; D is undetermined. The CDR3 is 15 residues long. Germline CDR1 reads WNHNN; CDR2 reads SYGVQD (reference sequence). V lost 0 bases and J lost 0, with 7 bases in between. The CDR3 nucleotides read TGCGCCAGCAGTGAGTCTGGTACTAGCACAGATACGCAGTATTTT. Translating gives CASSESGTSTDTQYF.

The V call is TRBV12-3 or TRBV12-4, the J call TRBJ2-5; D unclear. V lost 5 bases and J 2 bases, leaving 3 bases between the germline ends. This CDR3 spans 11 amino acids. The CDR3 nucleotides are TGTGCCAGCAGTACACAAGAGACCCAGTACTTC. As protein: CASSTQETQYF.

This clone was detected only a few times. The V call is TRBV27, the J call TRBJ1-4, with a possible D match to TRBD1 (5 bases). CDR1 is MNHEY, CDR2 SMNVEV, per germline (reference sequence). Trimming removed 7 bases from V and 3 bases from J, with 9 bases in between. This CDR3 region has 13 residues. Here the CDR3 DNA reads TGTGCCAGCACGAGCAGGGCTAATGAAAAACTGTTTTTT. It codes for CASTSRANEKLFF.

The chain joins TRBV6-5 to TRBJ1-2; TRBD1 is a possible D gene (5 bases). Germline V gene lookup returns CDR1 MNHEY and CDR2 SVGAGI. The CDR3 runs to 11 residues. V was clipped by 2 bases and J by 8 bases, with 6 bases between them. This chain's CDR3 is CASSYQGGYTF. CDR3 DNA: TGTGCCAGCAGTTACCAGGGCGGCTACACCTTC.

The chain employs TRBV9 and TRBJ2-4; D is perhaps TRBD2 (7 bases). Trimming shortened V by 3 bases and J by 8 bases, and 18 bases separated the two germline ends. Germline V gives CDR1 SGDLS, CDR2 YYNGEE. The CDR3 has 15 amino acids. The CDR3 nucleotides are TGTGCCAGCAGCGCCCTCGGGGGGCCCGGGGACATTCAGTACTTC. Protein product: CASSALGGPGDIQYF. The complete variable domain, with remaining parts taken from reference TRBV9 and TRBJ2-4, reads DSGVTQTPKHLITATGQRVTLRCSPRSGDLSVYWYQQSLDQGLQFLIQYYNGEERAKGNILERFSAQQFPDLHSELNLSSLELGDSALYFCASSALGGPGDIQYFGAGTRLSVL.

This chain connects TRBV28 to TRBJ1-4; tentative D call: TRBD1 (6 bases). The CDR3 totals 16 residues. V was trimmed by 5 bases and J by 8 bases, leaving 21 bases between them. Per the germline V gene, CDR1 is MDHEN and CDR2 is SYDVKM. CDR3 sequence: CASSLLTGREKEKLFF. Here the CDR3 DNA reads TGTGCCAGCAGTCTTCTTACAGGGAGGGAGAAGGAAAAACTGTTTTTT.

This clone was found a few times. The rearrangement links TRBV12-3 or TRBV12-4 to TRBJ1-5; perhaps TRBD1 as D (5 bases). Trimming shortened V by 7 bases and J by 9 bases, and 16 bases separated the two germline ends. The CDR3 runs 13 residues. DNA for the CDR3: TGTGCCAGCACCCCACAGGCCTCGGGGCCCCAGCATTTT. Translation: CASTPQASGPQHF.

This chain joins TRBV10-3 and TRBJ2-7, with D possibly matching TRBD2 (6 bases). V lost 10 bases to trimming and J lost 3 bases, with 16 bases between them. CDR3 size: 13 residues. Looked up from germline, CDR1 is ENHRY and CDR2 is SYGVKD. The chain's CDR3 is CATNEQDYYEQYF. The CDR3 DNA reads as TGTGCCACCAATGAACAGGACTACTACGAGCAGTACTTC.